This T cell receptor beta chain was recovered during a study of beta chain features in type 1 diabetes. Study-level information: Over all samples combined, over 85 million sorted cells were examined. Notes on the study in general: Lower insertion and higher deletion counts appeared at VDJ junctions in type 1 diabetes patients. Comparison showed that naive, central memory and Treg TCRB repertoires appeared more similar among patients than among healthy donors. PCR, the amplification step, might favor shorter templates, equally in patients and controls.

The trim removed 6 bases at V and 12 bases at J, leaving 11 bases unmatched. The V gene's germline CDR1 is SGHKS and CDR2 YYEKEE (reference sequence). The CDR3 loop spans 15 amino acids. What was sequenced were expressed TCRB transcripts, since all of the isolated RNA had been reverse transcribed. Profiling relied on immunoSEQ multiplex PCR, and the TCRdb table lists in-frame clones only, not all of them. The profile shows 620,000 or so clones, roughly a sixth of them singletons. In this sample, this clone turned up a few times. Its antigen remains unknown. Material: naive CD4+ T cells from blood. This chain connects TRBV5-5 to TRBJ2-1; 14 bases map to TRBD2. The TCR sequence derives from a man between 18 and 29 years old in good health. CDR3 DNA: TGTGCCAGCACCCCGGGGACTAGCGGGGGTCTGATGCAGTTCTTC. It specifies CASTPGTSGGLMQFF. The full variable domain, completed using reference TRBV5-5 and TRBJ2-1, is DAGVTQSPTHLIKTRGQQVTLRCSPISGHKSVSWYQQVLGQGPQFIFQYYEKEERGRGNFPDRFSARQFPNYSSELNVNALLLGDSALYLCASTPGTSGGLMQFFGPGTRLTVL.